This T cell receptor (beta chain) was sequenced for a study of T cell repertoires in cytomegalovirus infection. In the study overall: CMV infection and matching HLA type were both indicated by public TCR beta signatures.

Worth noting for this clonotype: Its antigen is unidentified.

One entry per CDR3 protein results from TCRdb running MiXCR on the reads. The repertoire holds around 240,000 distinct CDR3 sequences, with about 23% as singletons. This CDR3 is 15 amino acids long. Per the germline V gene, CDR1 is SEHNR and CDR2 is FQNEAQ (reference sequence). J lost 5 bases, V lost 5 bases, and 11 bases had no gene match. Study results and caveats: The ex vivo response was dominated by HLA-C-restricted CMV-specific TCR beta clonotypes. Individuals carrying CMV plus the relevant HLA were identified by cumulative frequency of public TCR beta families.

The chain links TRBV7-9 to TRBJ1-1; 7 bases align to TRBD1. Sequenced: CD8+ T cells from PBMCs. The sequence was obtained from a human donor in good health (CMV status not recorded). Some clones in this sample may be carry-over from other donors' samples. Here the CDR3 reads CASSPSQGDGTEAFF. The CDR3 region has the DNA TGTGCCAGCAGCCCGAGTCAGGGGGACGGGACTGAAGCTTTCTTT.